The text below deals with one T cell receptor beta chain. The germline V gene has CDR1 LGHDT and CDR2 YNNKEL (reference sequence). CDR3 size: 15 residues. Trimming removed 3 bases from V and 7 bases from J; junction bases left unmatched: 6. The data derive from a study of blood T cell repertoires in COVID-19. Whole-study context: The United States, Italy and Spain provided the acute and convalescent COVID-19 samples. PBMCs, B-cell-depleted T cells, or T cells provided the cDNA or gDNA that made up the material.

Methods used by the authors: How many nucleated cells were present was estimated from reference gene primer amplification. Produced via immunoSEQ multiplex PCR; TCRdb's table is partial and in-frame only. The V and J calls and clone size come from that table; D and trimming were worked out from the DNA. This sample has approximately 70,000 clones; more than 90% occur once, and the top ten carry less than 15%. The receptor comes from a human donor with active COVID-19. The donor label of this sample is uncertain. Sequences were obtained from peripheral blood. The genes are TRBV3-1 (or the pseudogene TRBV3-2) and TRBJ1-5; 10 bases match TRBD1. In nucleotides, the CDR3 is TGTGCCAGCAGCCAGGGTCCGGGACAGGGGCAGCCCCAGCATTTT. It encodes CASSQGPGQGQPQHF.